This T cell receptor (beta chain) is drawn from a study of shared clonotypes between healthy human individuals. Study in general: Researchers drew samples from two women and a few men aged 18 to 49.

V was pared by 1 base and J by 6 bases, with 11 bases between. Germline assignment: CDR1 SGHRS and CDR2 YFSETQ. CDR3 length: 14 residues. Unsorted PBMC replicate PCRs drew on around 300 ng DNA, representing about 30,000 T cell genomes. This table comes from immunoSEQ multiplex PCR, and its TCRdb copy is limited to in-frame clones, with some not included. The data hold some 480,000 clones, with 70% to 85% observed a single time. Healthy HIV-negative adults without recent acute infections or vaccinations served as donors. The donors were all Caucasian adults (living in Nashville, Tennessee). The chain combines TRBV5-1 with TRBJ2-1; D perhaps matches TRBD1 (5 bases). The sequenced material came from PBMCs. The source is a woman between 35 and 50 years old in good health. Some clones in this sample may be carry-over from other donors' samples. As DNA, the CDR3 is TGCGCCAGCAGCTTGAGGACAATCCTCAATGAGCAGTTCTTC. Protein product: CASSLRTILNEQFF.